These 32 T cell receptor beta chains came from one sample sequenced in a study of TIL therapy for anti-PD-1-resistant metastatic lung cancer. Described time point: pre-treatment sample, taken before nivolumab and TIL therapy. The libraries were made with immunoSEQ v3. Sequencing was performed with immunoSEQ multiplex PCR; in TCRdb, only in-frame clones are kept and a portion is missing. Found here are approximately 60,000 clones, about 73% of them singletons; the top ten hold 1.8%. Sequencing used blood, obtained at baseline. Receptors were obtained from a person aged 25 to 80 with non-small cell lung cancer.

The chain links TRBV5-1 to TRBJ1-3; maybe TRBD1 (6 bases). There are 16 residues in the CDR3. Germline V CDR1 and CDR2: SGHRS, YFSETQ. V was shortened by 0 bases and J by 3 bases, with 13 bases between the two germline ends. CDR3: CASSLVGGFSGNTIYF. The CDR3 DNA reads as TGCGCCAGCAGCTTGGTGGGGGGCTTCAGTGGAAACACCATATATTTT.

This clone was recorded only once. This chain connects TRBV7-2 to TRBJ1-1, with no clear D. The ends were cut back, 3 bases at V and 4 bases at J, with 9 bases in the middle. The CDR3 has 13 residues. Germline CDR1 reads SGHTA; CDR2 reads FQGNSA. The CDR3 sequence: CASSFGQFTEAFF. DNA for the CDR3: TGTGCCAGCAGCTTCGGGCAGTTCACTGAAGCTTTCTTT.

This CDR3 is CASSVEGSLAKNIQYF. The CDR3 DNA is TGTGCCAGCAGCGTAGAAGGATCCCTGGCCAAAAACATTCAGTACTTC. This chain joins TRBV9 and TRBJ2-4; D gene uncertain. Germline V CDR1 and CDR2: SGDLS, YYNGEE. The CDR3 loop spans 16 amino acids. Trimming left V 0 bases short and J 1 base short, with 11 bases between. The full variable domain, in which reference TRBV9 and TRBJ2-4 provide the parts outside the CDR3, is DSGVTQTPKHLITATGQRVTLRCSPRSGDLSVYWYQQSLDQGLQFLIQYYNGEERAKGNILERFSAQQFPDLHSELNLSSLELGDSALYFCASSVEGSLAKNIQYFGAGTRLSVL.

CDR3: CATTASGESYGYTF. CDR3 in DNA: TGTGCCACCACCGCGTCCGGGGAGAGCTATGGCTACACCTTC. This rearrangement joins TRBV28 to TRBJ1-2; D unclear. In germline, CDR1 is MDHEN, CDR2 SYDVKM. This CDR3 comprises 14 residues. V lost 10 bases to trimming and J lost 4 bases, with 19 bases between them.

The chain recombines TRBV7-6 with TRBJ1-4, with TRBD1 matching over 10 bases. J was trimmed by 8 bases and V by 4 bases; bases with no gene match: 10. Germline CDR1 is SGHVS and CDR2 is FNYEAQ. The CDR3 runs to 16 residues. CDR3 coding DNA: TGTGCCAGCAGCTCCGAGCCCGGGACAGGGGTGGAAAAACTGTTTTTT. Amino acids: CASSSEPGTGVEKLFF.

This clone came up a few times. The chain links TRBV6-5 to TRBJ1-2; the D is unclear. V gave up 7 bases and J gave up 8 bases, with 14 bases separating them. This CDR3 comprises 12 residues. Germline V gives CDR1 MNHEY, CDR2 SVGAGI. CDR3 in amino acids: CASNNGGYGYTF. Here the CDR3 DNA reads TGTGCCAGCAATAACGGAGGGTACGGCTACACCTTC.

CDR3 in DNA: TGTGCCAGCAGGTCGGTTACAGATACGCAGTATTTT. This translates into CASRSVTDTQYF. The gene calls are TRBV28 and TRBJ2-3; no firm D call. From germline, CDR1 is MDHEN and CDR2 SYDVKM. The CDR3 is made up of 12 amino acids. Trimming removed 6 bases from V and 3 bases from J, with 7 bases in between.

The rearrangement uses TRBV5-1 and TRBJ1-3, with 8 bases matching TRBD1. V lost 0 bases, J lost 4 bases, and 3 bases stayed unmatched. Germline loops: CDR1 SGHRS, CDR2 YFSETQ. The CDR3 is made up of 15 amino acids. CDR3 DNA: TGCGCCAGCAGCTTGGGGACAGGGCCAGGAAACACCATATATTTT. This encodes CASSLGTGPGNTIYF.

This clone has a handful of counts. V usage is TRBV2 and J usage is TRBJ2-3; TRBD2 aligns across 9 bases. Germline values: CDR1 SNHLY, CDR2 FYNNEI. J was trimmed by 1 base and V by 6 bases; bases with no gene match: 11. CDR3 length: 17 amino acids. The CDR3 region is CASRKGSSGKGTDTQYF. In nucleotides, the CDR3 is TGTGCCAGCAGGAAAGGGTCTAGCGGGAAAGGCACAGATACGCAGTATTTT.

The genes are TRBV5-8 and TRBJ2-1; 12 nucleotides match TRBD2. V was pared by 2 bases and J by 8 bases, with 5 bases of the junction left unmatched. The germline V gene has CDR1 SGHTS and CDR2 YDEGEE. The length of the CDR3 is 15 residues. CDR3 bases: TGTGCCAGCAGCTTCTCCGGGACTAGCGGGTATGAGCAGTTCTTC. It yields the protein CASSFSGTSGYEQFF.

This chain links TRBV10-3 with TRBJ1-5; unclear D gene. The CDR3 runs 14 residues. The germline V gene encodes CDR1 ENHRY and CDR2 SYGVKD. Trimming left V 4 bases short and J 1 base short, with 8 bases between. CDR3 residues: CAISVQESNQPQHF. The CDR3 bases are TGTGCCATCAGTGTCCAGGAGAGCAATCAGCCCCAGCATTTT.

This clone showed up just a few times. V gene TRBV4-1 combines with J gene TRBJ1-5, with unresolved D. CDR1 and CDR2 from the germline V gene are MGHRA and YSYEKL. V was pared by 4 bases and J by 10 bases, with 20 bases between. The CDR3 spans 15 residues. The CDR3 loop is CASSLPPPGISPQHF. CDR3 in DNA: TGCGCCAGCAGCCTACCCCCCCCGGGAATCAGCCCCCAGCATTTT.

The V and J genes are TRBV11-2 and TRBJ2-1; either TRBD1 or TRBD2 may supply D (5 bases each). The germline V gene encodes CDR1 SGHAT and CDR2 FQNNGV. V was clipped by 5 bases and J by 12 bases, with 20 bases between them. This CDR3 comprises 14 residues. Here the CDR3 DNA reads TGTGCCAGCAGCCCCTCCTGGGGGACCAAGGCGCAGTTCTTC. Translated: CASSPSWGTKAQFF.

The V call is TRBV6-1, the J call TRBJ1-3; 8 nucleotides match TRBD1. V was clipped by 7 bases and J by 4 bases; unmatched bases: 0. This CDR3 is built from 12 residues. From germline, CDR1 is MNHNS and CDR2 SASEGT. The CDR3: CASNRGGNTIYF. DNA for the CDR3: TGTGCCAGCAACAGGGGGGGAAACACCATATATTTT.

This chain connects TRBV19 to TRBJ1-1; perhaps TRBD1 as D (6 bases). This CDR3 is built from 16 residues. Trimming shortened V by 0 bases and J by 4 bases, and 15 bases separated the two germline ends. Germline V gene lookup returns CDR1 LNHDA and CDR2 SQIVND (reference sequence). The CDR3 reads CASSIDLGAMSTEAFF. In nucleotides, the CDR3 is TGTGCCAGTAGTATAGATTTGGGGGCGATGAGCACTGAAGCTTTCTTT.

The chain employs TRBV30 and TRBJ2-1, with 8 bases aligning to TRBD2. CDR3 length: 15 residues. The germline V gene encodes CDR1 GTSNPN and CDR2 SVGIG (reference sequence). With 4 bases clipped from V and 1 base from J, the junction kept 6 bases outside the gene matches. The CDR3 loop reads CAWTPGGGSYNEQFF. DNA of the CDR3: TGTGCCTGGACCCCCGGGGGGGGGTCCTACAATGAGCAGTTCTTC.

The rearrangement uses TRBV5-5 and TRBJ1-2; 8 bases are a match to TRBD1. CDR3 size: 14 residues. Germline trimming cut 4 bases from V and 5 bases from J; bases unmatched to any gene: 7. Per germline, CDR1 SGHKS and CDR2 YYEKEE (reference sequence). The CDR3 loop is CASSREDRVYGYTF. CDR3 nucleotide sequence: TGTGCCAGCAGCCGCGAGGACAGGGTTTATGGCTACACCTTC.

The gene calls are TRBV29-1 and TRBJ2-1; 10 positions match TRBD1. V lost 7 bases to trimming and J lost 6 bases; unmatched junction nucleotides: 6. Germline CDR1 is SQVTM and CDR2 is ANQGSEA. This CDR3 region has 13 residues. The CDR3 region is CSATGGLRNEQFF. CDR3 nucleotides: TGCAGCGCGACAGGGGGCTTGCGCAATGAGCAGTTCTTC.

Remarks on this clone: Germline is not matched at one junction end, which may reflect a read error. The chain couples TRBV14 to TRBJ1-1, with D possibly matching TRBD1 (5 bases). Germline lookup yields CDR1 SGHDN and CDR2 FVKESK. The CDR3 spans 13 residues. CDR3 sequence: CASSKDRRGGAFF. CDR3 nucleotide sequence: TGTGCCAGCAGCAAAGACCGACGGGGGGGAGCTTTCTTT.

The chain links TRBV7-9 to TRBJ2-7; tentatively, D is TRBD2 (5 bases). This CDR3 has 14 amino acids. V was pared by 6 bases and J by 0 bases, with 12 bases between. Germline-derived CDR1 and CDR2 are SEHNR and FQNEAQ (reference sequence). The CDR3 sequence: CASREVGSSYEQYF. In DNA form, the CDR3 reads TGTGCCAGCAGGGAGGTCGGGTCCTCCTACGAGCAGTACTTC.

The chain is built from TRBV5-4 and TRBJ1-2; perhaps TRBD1 as D (5 bases). The V gene's germline CDR1 is SGHNT and CDR2 YYREEE (reference sequence). CDR3 length equals 13 residues. V lost 1 base to trimming and J lost 2 bases, with 6 bases between them. The CDR3 bases are TGTGCCAGCAGCTTGAAGGGGAACTATGGCTACACCTTC. Amino acid sequence: CASSLKGNYGYTF.

This clone occurred a few times. V gene TRBV28 combines with J gene TRBJ1-5; 8 bases are shared with TRBD1. This CDR3 is 15 amino acids long. Trimming cost V 3 bases and J 6 bases; bases outside gene matches: 7. Germline assignment: CDR1 MDHEN and CDR2 SYDVKM. The DNA of the CDR3 is TGTGCCAGCAGTTTTTGGGCAGGGGGCCTTCAGCCCCAGCATTTT. Amino acids: CASSFWAGGLQPQHF.

The rearrangement links TRBV7-2 to TRBJ2-3; 7 positions agree with TRBD2. The V and J ends lost 5 bases and 5 bases, in that order; junction bases with no gene match: 7. This CDR3 has 14 amino acids. Per germline, CDR1 SGHTA and CDR2 FQGNSA. CDR3 region: CASSLTWGGDTQYF. The CDR3 DNA reads as TGTGCCAGCAGCCTTACTTGGGGGGGAGATACGCAGTATTTT.

The rearrangement joins TRBV4-3 to TRBJ2-7; 7 nucleotides line up with TRBD1. V lost 3 bases to trimming and J lost 3 bases; unmatched junction nucleotides: 8. CDR3 length: 15 amino acids. Germline V gene lookup returns CDR1 LGHNA and CDR2 YSLEER. In DNA form, the CDR3 reads TGCGCCAGCAGCCAGGCTGGACAGGCCCACTACGAGCAGTACTTC. As protein: CASSQAGQAHYEQYF.

The V call is TRBV7-8, the J call TRBJ1-6; the D gene is possibly TRBD1 (6 bases). CDR3 size: 16 residues. The V and J ends lost 1 base and 8 bases respectively, with 15 bases between them. CDR1 and CDR2 from the germline V gene are SGHVS and FQNEAQ. The CDR3 loop reads CASSLGAGVLYSPLHF. In nucleotides, the CDR3 is TGTGCCAGCAGCTTAGGGGCAGGGGTCCTTTATTCACCCCTCCACTTT.

This clone was counted between two and nine times. The genes are TRBV7-9 and TRBJ2-2; 7 bases align to TRBD1. The CDR3 is 17 residues long. The germline CDR1 and CDR2 sequences are SEHNR and FQNEAQ (reference sequence). Trimming cost V 2 bases and J 0 bases; bases outside gene matches: 6. The CDR3 loop reads CASSLKTGTANTGELFF. In nucleotides, the CDR3 is TGTGCCAGCAGCTTAAAAACCGGGACAGCGAACACCGGGGAGCTGTTTTTT.

The CDR3 reads CASSPPLSARVETQYF. The CDR3 DNA follows: TGTGCCAGCAGCCCCCCCTTGAGCGCCCGGGTGGAGACCCAGTACTTC. The chain has TRBV7-9 and TRBJ2-5; D remains ambiguous. The length of the CDR3 is 16 residues. Trimming removed 5 bases at V and 5 bases at J, with 21 bases between. CDR1 SEHNR and CDR2 FQNEAQ come from the germline V gene (reference sequence).

The rearrangement uses TRBV5-1 and TRBJ2-3; TRBD2 aligns across 9 bases. The V segment lost 0 bases and the J segment 2 bases; nucleotides outside the gene matches: 7. The CDR3 extends over 17 amino acids. The germline CDR1 and CDR2 sequences are SGHRS and YFSETQ. CDR3 sequence: CASSLVGLAGNTDTQYF. The CDR3 DNA follows: TGCGCCAGCAGCTTGGTGGGGCTAGCGGGAAACACAGATACGCAGTATTTT.

This clone appeared a single time. This chain joins TRBV5-1 and TRBJ1-2; D not resolved. The germline V gene has CDR1 SGHRS and CDR2 YFSETQ. The CDR3 contains 15 residues. Trimming cost V 4 bases and J 2 bases, with 15 bases left between them. CDR3 nucleotides: TGCGCCAGCAGCCCACGCCCCACAGCGAACTATGGCTACACCTTC. The encoded protein is CASSPRPTANYGYTF.

The V gene is TRBV28, the J gene TRBJ1-5, with TRBD1 identical over 9 bases. This CDR3 comprises 14 residues. With 7 bases clipped from V and 4 bases from J, the junction kept 5 bases outside the gene matches. CDR1 MDHEN and CDR2 SYDVKM come from the germline V gene. CDR3 in amino acids: CASKSGTGNQPQHF. The CDR3 DNA follows: TGTGCCAGCAAATCCGGGACAGGGAATCAGCCCCAGCATTTT. Supplemented by reference TRBV28 and TRBJ1-5, the full variable domain reads DVKVTQSSRYLVKRTGEKVFLECVQDMDHENMFWYRQDPGLGLRLIYFSYDVKMKEKGDIPEGYSVSREKKERFSLILESASTNQTSMYLCASKSGTGNQPQHFGDGTRLSIL.

This clone turned up a few times. The chain has TRBV11-2 and TRBJ2-2, with D possibly being TRBD1 (5 bases). Trimming removed 5 bases from V and 6 bases from J, with 10 bases in between. The CDR3 is 13 amino acids. The germline V gene has CDR1 SGHAT and CDR2 FQNNGV. CDR3 protein: CASSLGESGELFF. In nucleotides, the CDR3 is TGTGCCAGCAGCCTAGGGGAATCCGGGGAGCTGTTTTTT.

The chain is built from TRBV6-1 and TRBJ1-5; TRBD1 aligns across 9 bases. Germline V lookup: CDR1 MNHNS, CDR2 SASEGT. V dropped 4 bases and J dropped 7; count of bases not matched to a gene: 5. CDR3 length: 14 amino acids. This CDR3 is CASSGGQGNQPQHF. The CDR3 nucleotides read TGTGCCAGCAGTGGGGGACAGGGAAACCAGCCCCAGCATTTT.